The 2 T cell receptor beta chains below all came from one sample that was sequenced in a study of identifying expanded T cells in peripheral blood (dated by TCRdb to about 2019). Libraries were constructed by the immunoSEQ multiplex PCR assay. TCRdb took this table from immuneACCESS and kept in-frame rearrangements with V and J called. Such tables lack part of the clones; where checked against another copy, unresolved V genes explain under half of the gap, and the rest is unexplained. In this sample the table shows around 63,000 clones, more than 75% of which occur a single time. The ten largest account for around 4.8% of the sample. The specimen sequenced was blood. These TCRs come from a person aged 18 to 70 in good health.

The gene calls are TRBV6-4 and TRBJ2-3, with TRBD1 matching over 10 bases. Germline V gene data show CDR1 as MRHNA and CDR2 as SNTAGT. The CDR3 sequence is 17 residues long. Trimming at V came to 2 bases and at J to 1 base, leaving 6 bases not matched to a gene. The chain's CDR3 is CASSDGSGQGGTDTQYF. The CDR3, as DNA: TGTGCCAGCAGTGACGGCTCCGGACAGGGGGGCACAGATACGCAGTATTTT.

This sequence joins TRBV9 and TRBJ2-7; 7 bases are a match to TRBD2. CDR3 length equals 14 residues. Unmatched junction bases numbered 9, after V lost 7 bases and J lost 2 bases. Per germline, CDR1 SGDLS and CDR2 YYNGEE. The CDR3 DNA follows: TGTGCCAGCGGCCGGGGGGAGGGCCCCTACGAGCAGTACTTC. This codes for CASGRGEGPYEQYF. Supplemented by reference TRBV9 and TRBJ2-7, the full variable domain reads DSGVTQTPKHLITATGQRVTLRCSPRSGDLSVYWYQQSLDQGLQFLIQYYNGEERAKGNILERFSAQQFPDLHSELNLSSLELGDSALYFCASGRGEGPYEQYFGPGTRLTVT.